This T cell receptor (beta chain) was identified in a study of T-cell memory formation after mild COVID-19 (dated by TCRdb to the early 2020s). About the full investigation: Most TCR sequence clusters were specific to one of the two donors. In a couple of donors, T-cell clones that expanded and contracted after mild COVID-19 were followed by sequencing TCRalpha and TCRbeta repertoires longitudinally. The cohort was made up of two young adult volunteers, one female and one male, who were previously healthy.

PBMCs were isolated by Ficoll-Paque density gradient centrifugation. From V the trimming removes 4 bases and from J it removes 5 bases, while the gene matches leave 9 bases of the junction unaccounted for. The CDR3 has 16 amino acids, counting the end cysteine and phenylalanine. Only the CDR3 region is kept as DNA, spanning 48 bases read in frame from base 1. Based on the germline V gene, the CDR1 and CDR2 sequences are MGHRA and YSYEKL. Sequencing took place on an Illumina NovaSeq 6000. Using 5'RACE with constant-segment primers, TCRalpha and TCRbeta cDNA libraries were constructed, with sample barcodes and unique molecular identifiers added in the process. RNA was extracted from every sample with Trizol reagent. Libraries were amplified in two PCR steps, with a second sample barcode and Illumina TruSeq adapters added in the second step. Libraries were sequenced on an Illumina NovaSeq with 2 x 150 bp paired-end reads. The original methods were these. The reads were demultiplexed and collapsed into UMI-guided consensus sequences using migec v1.2.7. With mixcr v2.1.11, UMI consensuses were aligned to TRA and TRB V and J templates and assembled into clonotypes. A clonotype was counted as expanded or contracted only if both edgeR and NoisET called the change significant, with noise models trained on biological replicates. For edgeR calls, the cutoffs were a false discovery rate-adjusted p below 0.01 and a log2 fold-change threshold of 1. PCA with hierarchical clustering of max-normalized trajectories of the 1000 most abundant clonotypes was used as exploratory dynamics analysis. The CD4 or CD8 phenotype of responding clones was assigned using the separately sequenced CD4+ and CD8+ repertoires. In-frame beta chains were kept once TCRdb had trimmed the public reads at Q25 with fastp and called clones with MiXCR. Records with the same CDR3 protein are collapsed into one entry carrying the most frequent genes and DNA. The V and J calls and clone size come from TCRdb's table, not from the authors' own analysis. Recorded for this sample are a few hundred thousand distinct CDR3 sequences; 24% of them occurred a single time. The ten largest clones capture around 9% of the sample.

About this clonotype: Its antigen is currently not known. Base qualities were left out, and no much larger clone turns up one base away.

What the work shows at the level of the full study, not this receptor alone: Some responding clones were found in pre-infection memory, which suggests that pre-existing cross-reactive memory T cells took part in the SARS-CoV-2 response. Balanced CD4/CD8 phenotypes were observed for clones contracting from day 15 to 85, whereas a bias towards CD4+ was observed for a second wave of clones expanding from day 15 to 37. Contracting CD4+ clones turned up mainly in the CM and EM memory subsets, whereas EMRA was where CD8+ clones were enriched. Only a couple of mild cases were covered by the study, and larger cohorts that include severe cases with pre-infection samples were considered necessary. The second-wave clones that peaked on day 37 were not confirmed to be SARS-CoV-2 specific.

The V and J segments used are TRBV4-1 and TRBJ1-1, with 11 bases in between that match TRBD1. Material for sequencing was PBMCs or a T cell subset sorted from them (not recorded which). The clonotype comes from an adult woman who had mild COVID-19 (a few samples of this study predate the infection). The sample titles of this study are shuffled in the database, so cell type and time point are left out; the donor was told from shared clones. In nucleotides, the sequence is TGCGCCAGCAGCCTAGGACAGGGGGCCGATATGACTGAAGCTTTCTTT. Translated, it gives CASSLGQGADMTEAFF.